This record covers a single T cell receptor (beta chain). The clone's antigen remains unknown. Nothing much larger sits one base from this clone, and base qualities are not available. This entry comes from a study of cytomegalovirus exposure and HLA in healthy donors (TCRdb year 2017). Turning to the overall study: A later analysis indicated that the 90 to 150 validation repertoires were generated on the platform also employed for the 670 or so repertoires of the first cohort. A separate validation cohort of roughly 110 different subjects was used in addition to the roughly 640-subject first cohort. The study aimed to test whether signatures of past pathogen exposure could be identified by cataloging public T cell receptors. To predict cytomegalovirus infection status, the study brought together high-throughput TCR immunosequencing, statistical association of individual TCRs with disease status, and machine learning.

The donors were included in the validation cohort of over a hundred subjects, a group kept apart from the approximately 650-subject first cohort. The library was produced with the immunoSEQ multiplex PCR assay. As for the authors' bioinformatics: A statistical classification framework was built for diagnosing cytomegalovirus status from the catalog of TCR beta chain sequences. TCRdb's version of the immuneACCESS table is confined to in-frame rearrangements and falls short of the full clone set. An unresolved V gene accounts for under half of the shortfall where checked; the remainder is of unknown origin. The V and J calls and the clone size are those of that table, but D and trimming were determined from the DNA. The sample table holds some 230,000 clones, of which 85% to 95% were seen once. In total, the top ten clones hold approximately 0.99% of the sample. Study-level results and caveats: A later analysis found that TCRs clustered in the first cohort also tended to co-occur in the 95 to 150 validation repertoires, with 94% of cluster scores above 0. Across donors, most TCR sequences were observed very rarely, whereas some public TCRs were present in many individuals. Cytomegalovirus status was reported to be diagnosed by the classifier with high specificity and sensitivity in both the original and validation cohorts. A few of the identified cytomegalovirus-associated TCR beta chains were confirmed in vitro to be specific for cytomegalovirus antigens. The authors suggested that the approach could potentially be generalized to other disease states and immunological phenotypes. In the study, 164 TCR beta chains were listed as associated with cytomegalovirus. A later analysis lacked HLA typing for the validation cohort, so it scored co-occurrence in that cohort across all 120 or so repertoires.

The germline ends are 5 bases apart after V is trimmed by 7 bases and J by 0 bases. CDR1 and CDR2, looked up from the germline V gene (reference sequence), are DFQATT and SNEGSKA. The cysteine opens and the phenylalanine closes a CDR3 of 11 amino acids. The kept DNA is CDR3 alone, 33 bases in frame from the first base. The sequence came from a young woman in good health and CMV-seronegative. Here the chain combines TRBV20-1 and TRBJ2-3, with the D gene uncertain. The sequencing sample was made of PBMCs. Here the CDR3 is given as CSVSSTDTQYF. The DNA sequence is TGCAGTGTCAGTAGCACAGATACGCAGTATTTT.